This T cell receptor (beta chain) was observed in a study of human T cells and chemical hapten exposure. This clonotype occurred many times. The time point here: pre-sensitization, week 0. Treatment defined: therapeutic diphenylcyclopropenone sensitization with weekly scalp DPC. Sequencing started from total RNA isolated from unfractionated whole blood. In germline, CDR1 is ENHRY, CDR2 SYGVKD. V trimming: 4 bases; J trimming: 0 bases; junction bases outside the gene matches: 5. The CDR3 length is 17 residues. The study's library attached unique molecular identifiers to single cDNA molecules. TCRdb re-called the RACE reads through MiXCR, storing one row per CDR3 protein. The sample holds over 50,000 distinct CDR3 sequences, roughly a tenth seen once.

The receptor was derived from a young woman with alopecia areata. Some clones in this sample may be carry-over from other donors' samples. The starting material was whole blood, obtained in connection with sensitization to the hapten diphenylcyclopropenone (DPC). This rearrangement joins TRBV10-3 to TRBJ2-6, with 8 bases aligning to TRBD1. The chain's CDR3 is CAISAGDRGSGANVLTF. Written as DNA, the CDR3 is TGTGCCATCAGTGCCGGAGACAGGGGCTCTGGGGCCAACGTCCTGACTTTC.